The following is a T cell receptor (beta chain) sequence with its context. The antigen remains unidentified. The data belong to a study of blood T cells in healthy people across ages. Points from the study as a whole: Observed TCR beta diversity per million T cells went down as age went up. This fall followed a roughly linear course with age.

The V and J ends lost 4 bases and 2 bases respectively, with 15 bases between them. The CDR3 length is 15 residues. Looked up from germline, CDR1 is SGDLS and CDR2 is YYNGEE. Next came a second PCR, run for 7 to 11 cycles, which used a sample-barcoded 5' primer along with a J-beta primer mix. TCRdb redid the calling of the 5' RACE reads with MiXCR, one entry per CDR3 protein. The sample records 350,000 to 450,000 distinct CDR3 sequences, 45% to 65% being singletons. This sequence was found in a man aged 55 to 70 in good health. Sequences were obtained from blood. The chain has TRBV9 and TRBJ2-5; D is possibly TRBD1 (5 bases). CDR3 sequence (DNA): TGTGCCAGCAGCCTAAGTTCAGGGTTACAAGAGACCCAGTACTTC. This codes for CASSLSSGLQETQYF.